This T cell receptor (beta chain) was recorded in a study of cytomegalovirus exposure and HLA in healthy donors. Vbeta (60) and Jbeta (13) primers were used in the PCR. Data came from immunoSEQ multiplex PCR; TCRdb stores just in-frame clones and leaves some out. The table records about 130,000 clones, roughly four fifths of them present only once. Material for sequencing was PBMCs. The receptor was isolated from a woman in her fifties or sixties in good health and CMV-seropositive.

Here the CDR3 reads CRGGDGLKLFF. The CDR3 DNA follows: TGCAGGGGAGGGGATGGATTGAAACTGTTTTTT. This sequence joins TRBV20-1 and TRBJ1-4, with D perhaps TRBD1 (5 bases). CDR3 length: 11 residues. Germline CDR1 reads DFQATT; CDR2 reads SNEGSKA (reference sequence).